This T cell receptor (beta chain) was observed in a study of cytomegalovirus exposure and HLA in healthy donors. The PCR used 60 Vbeta and 13 Jbeta primers. TCRdb's table, derived via immunoSEQ multiplex PCR, lists solely in-frame clones and lacks some. This sample's table reports 130,000 or so clones. The CDR3 loop spans 16 amino acids. V lost 3 bases, J lost 3 bases, and 14 bases lay in between. Germline V gene data show CDR1 as MGHDK and CDR2 as SYGVNS. Specimen: PBMCs. V usage is TRBV25-1 and J usage is TRBJ1-4; tentatively, D is TRBD1 (6 bases). The receptor was derived from a woman aged 40 to 55 in good health and CMV-seropositive. The CDR3 DNA follows: TGTGCCAGCAGTGATCCGGAGAGGACAGCTAATGAAAAACTGTTTTTT. Encoded protein: CASSDPERTANEKLFF.